Given below is one T cell receptor beta chain in context. This record comes from a study of T cell responses to AZD1222 COVID-19 vaccine. CDR3 length: 17 amino acids. Germline trimming cut 2 bases from V and 1 base from J; bases unmatched to any gene: 7. The germline gives CDR1 SGHDT, CDR2 YYEEEE. Here immunoSEQ multiplex PCR was the method, and the copy in TCRdb shows in-frame clones only, minus some. In the table there are 150,000 to 200,000 clones, around 92% of which are singletons. This sample comprised peripheral blood, obtained on day 0 of AZD1222 vaccination. This receptor was identified in an adult in good health. V is TRBV5-6 and J is TRBJ2-5, with TRBD2 matching 11 bases. CDR3 nucleotide sequence: TGTGCCAGCAGCTTTTTTGTCCTAGCGGGGGGCCAAGAGACCCAGTACTTC. It codes for CASSFFVLAGGQETQYF.